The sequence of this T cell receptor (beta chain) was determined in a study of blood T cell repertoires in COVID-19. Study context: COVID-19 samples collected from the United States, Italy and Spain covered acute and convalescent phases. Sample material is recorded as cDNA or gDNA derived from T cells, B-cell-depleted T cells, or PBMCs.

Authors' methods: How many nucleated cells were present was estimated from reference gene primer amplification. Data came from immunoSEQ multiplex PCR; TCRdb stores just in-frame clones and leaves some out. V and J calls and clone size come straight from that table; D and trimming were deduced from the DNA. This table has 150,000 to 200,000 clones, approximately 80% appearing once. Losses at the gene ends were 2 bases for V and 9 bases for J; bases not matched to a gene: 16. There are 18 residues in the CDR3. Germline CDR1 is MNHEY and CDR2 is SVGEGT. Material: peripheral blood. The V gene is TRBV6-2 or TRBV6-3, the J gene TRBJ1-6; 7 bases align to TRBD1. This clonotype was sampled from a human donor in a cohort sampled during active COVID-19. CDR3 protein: CASSYPEGTETRSSPLHF. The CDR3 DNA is TGTGCCAGCAGTTACCCAGAGGGGACAGAAACTCGAAGTTCACCCCTCCACTTT.